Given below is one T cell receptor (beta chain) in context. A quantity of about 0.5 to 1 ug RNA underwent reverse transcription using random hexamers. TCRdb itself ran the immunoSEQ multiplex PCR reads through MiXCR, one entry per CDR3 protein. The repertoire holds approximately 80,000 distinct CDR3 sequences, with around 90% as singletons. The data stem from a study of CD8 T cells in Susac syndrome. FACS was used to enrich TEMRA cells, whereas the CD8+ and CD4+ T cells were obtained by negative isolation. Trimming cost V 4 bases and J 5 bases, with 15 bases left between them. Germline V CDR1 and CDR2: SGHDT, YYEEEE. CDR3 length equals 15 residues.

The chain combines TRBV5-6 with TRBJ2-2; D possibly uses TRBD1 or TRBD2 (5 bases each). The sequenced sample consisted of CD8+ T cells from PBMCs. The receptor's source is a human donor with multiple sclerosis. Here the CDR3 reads CASSIVRDVTGELFF. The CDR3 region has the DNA TGTGCCAGCAGCATCGTCCGGGACGTTACCGGGGAGCTGTTTTTT.